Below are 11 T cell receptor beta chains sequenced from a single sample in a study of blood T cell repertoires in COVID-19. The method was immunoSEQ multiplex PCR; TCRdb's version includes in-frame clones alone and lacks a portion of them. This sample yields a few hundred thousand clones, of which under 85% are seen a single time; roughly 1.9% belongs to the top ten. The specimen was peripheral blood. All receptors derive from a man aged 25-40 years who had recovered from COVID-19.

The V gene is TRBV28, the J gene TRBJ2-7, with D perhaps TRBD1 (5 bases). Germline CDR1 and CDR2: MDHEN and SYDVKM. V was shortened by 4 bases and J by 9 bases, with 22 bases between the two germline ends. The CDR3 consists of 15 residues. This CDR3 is CASSSLRTTLWRQYV. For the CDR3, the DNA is TGTGCCAGCAGTTCCTTACGGACAACACTATGGAGGCAGTACGTC.

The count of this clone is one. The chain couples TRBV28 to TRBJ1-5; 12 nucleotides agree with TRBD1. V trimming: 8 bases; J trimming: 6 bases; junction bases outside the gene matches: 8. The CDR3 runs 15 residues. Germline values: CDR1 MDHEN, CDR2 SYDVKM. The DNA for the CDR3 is TGTGCCAGCCTACCGGGGACAGGGGGCGTTCAGCCCCAGCATTTT. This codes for CASLPGTGGVQPQHF.

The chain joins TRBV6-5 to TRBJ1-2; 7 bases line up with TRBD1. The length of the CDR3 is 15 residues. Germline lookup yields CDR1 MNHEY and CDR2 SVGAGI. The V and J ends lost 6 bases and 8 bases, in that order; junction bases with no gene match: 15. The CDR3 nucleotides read TGTGCCAGCAGCATAAATTCACGAGGGGGCGGGGGCTACACCTTC. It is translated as CASSINSRGGGGYTF.

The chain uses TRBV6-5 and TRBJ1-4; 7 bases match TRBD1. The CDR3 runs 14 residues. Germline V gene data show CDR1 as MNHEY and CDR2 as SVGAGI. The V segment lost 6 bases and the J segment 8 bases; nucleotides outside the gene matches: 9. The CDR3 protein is CASSSGTAGEKLFF. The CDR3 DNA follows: TGTGCCAGCAGCTCCGGGACAGCCGGCGAAAAACTGTTTTTT.

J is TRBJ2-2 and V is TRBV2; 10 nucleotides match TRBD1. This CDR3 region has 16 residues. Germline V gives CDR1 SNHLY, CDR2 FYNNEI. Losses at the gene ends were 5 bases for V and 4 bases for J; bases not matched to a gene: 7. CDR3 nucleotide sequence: TGTGCCAGCAGTTTGGTGGGGACAGGGGCCACCGGGGAGCTGTTTTTT. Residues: CASSLVGTGATGELFF.

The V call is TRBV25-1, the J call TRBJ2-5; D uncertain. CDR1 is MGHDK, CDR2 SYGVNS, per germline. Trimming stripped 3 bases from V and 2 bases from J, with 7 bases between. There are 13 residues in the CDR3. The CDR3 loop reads CASSDQQQETQYF. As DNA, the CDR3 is TGTGCCAGCAGTGACCAACAGCAAGAGACCCAGTACTTC.

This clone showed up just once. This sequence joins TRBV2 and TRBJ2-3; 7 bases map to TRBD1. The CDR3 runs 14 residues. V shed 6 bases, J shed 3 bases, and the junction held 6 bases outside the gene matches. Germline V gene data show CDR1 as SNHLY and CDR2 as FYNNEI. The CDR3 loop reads CASRLGQETDTQYF. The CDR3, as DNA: TGTGCCAGCAGACTCGGACAGGAGACAGATACGCAGTATTTT.

The CDR3 DNA reads as TGTGCCAGCAGCCCAAGACTAGCGGGGGGTAATGAGCAGTTCTTC. Its translation: CASSPRLAGGNEQFF. This rearrangement joins TRBV6-2 or TRBV6-3 to TRBJ2-1; 13 nucleotides line up with TRBD2. The CDR3 runs 15 residues. V lost 6 bases and J lost 7; bases outside the gene matches: 6. Germline assignment: CDR1 MNHEY and CDR2 SVGEGT.

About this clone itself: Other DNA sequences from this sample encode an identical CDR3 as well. In DNA form, the CDR3 reads TGTGCCAGCAGTCCCGCGGGACAGGGGTATGGCTACACCTTC. It encodes CASSPAGQGYGYTF. The rearrangement uses TRBV6-5 and TRBJ1-2, with 10 bases fitting TRBD1. V lost 5 bases and J lost 5; bases outside the gene matches: 5. The CDR3 consists of 14 residues. The germline CDR1 and CDR2 sequences are MNHEY and SVGAGI.

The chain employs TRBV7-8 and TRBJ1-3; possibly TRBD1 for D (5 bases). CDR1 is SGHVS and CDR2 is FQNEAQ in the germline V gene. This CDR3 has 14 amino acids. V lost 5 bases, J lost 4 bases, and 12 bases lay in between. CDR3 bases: TGTGCCAGCAGCCTATATGGGGGGGGAAACACCATATATTTT. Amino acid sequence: CASSLYGGGNTIYF. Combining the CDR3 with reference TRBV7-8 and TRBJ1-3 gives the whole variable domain GAGVSQSPRYKVAKRGQDVALRCDPISGHVSLFWYQQALGQGPEFLTYFQNEAQLDKSGLPSDRFFAERPEGSVSTLKIQRTQQEDSAVYLCASSLYGGGNTIYFGEGSWLTVV.

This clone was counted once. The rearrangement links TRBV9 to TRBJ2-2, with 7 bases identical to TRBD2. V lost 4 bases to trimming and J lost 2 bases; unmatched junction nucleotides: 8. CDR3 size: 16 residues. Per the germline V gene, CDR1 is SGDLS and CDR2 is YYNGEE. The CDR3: CASSSPGGPNTGELFF. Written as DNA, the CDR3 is TGTGCCAGCAGCAGCCCGGGGGGTCCTAACACCGGGGAGCTGTTTTTT.